This passage covers 24 T cell receptor beta chains from one sample sequenced in a study of OX40 agonist ivuxolimab in advanced cancers. The table came from immunoSEQ multiplex PCR; TCRdb's copy has only in-frame clones and leaves some out. Counted here are 25,000 to 30,000 clones, approximately 86% occurring once; the ten biggest clones make up roughly 16%. The specimen comprised CD4+ or CD8+ T cells sorted from blood, sampled in a trial of the OX40 agonist ivuxolimab. All receptors derive from an adult with an advanced solid tumor such as melanoma, head and neck, liver or kidney cancer.

The chain recombines TRBV12-5 with TRBJ2-1; D is possibly TRBD1 or TRBD2 (5 bases each). Trimming removed 5 bases from V and 0 bases from J, with 11 bases in between. CDR1 is LGHNT, CDR2 FRNRAP, per germline. The CDR3 consists of 15 residues. CDR3 nucleotides: TGTGCTAGTGGTCCGGGACCGATCTCCTACAATGAGCAGTTCTTC. Translation gives CASGPGPISYNEQFF.

V is TRBV30 and J is TRBJ2-3; 9 positions match TRBD2. CDR1 is GTSNPN and CDR2 is SVGIG in the germline V gene (reference sequence). Germline trimming cut 2 bases from V and 6 bases from J; bases unmatched to any gene: 9. There are 15 residues in the CDR3. This chain's CDR3 is CAWSQLAGVLDTQYF. The CDR3 DNA reads TGTGCCTGGAGTCAATTAGCGGGAGTACTTGATACGCAGTATTTT.

The chain uses TRBV19 and TRBJ1-2, with D hard to call. Trimming shortened V by 7 bases and J by 4 bases, and 10 bases separated the two germline ends. This CDR3 has 12 amino acids. Germline CDR1 is LNHDA and CDR2 is SQIVND (reference sequence). The CDR3 nucleotides read TGTGCCAGTACGGACGTACTCTATGGCTACACCTTC. Its translation: CASTDVLYGYTF.

In its sample, this clone was seen once. The CDR3 sequence is CASSLVGLNNNEQFF. CDR3 nucleotide sequence: TGTGCCAGCAGTTTGGTCGGACTGAATAACAATGAGCAGTTCTTC. The chain has TRBV27 and TRBJ2-1, with D maybe TRBD2 (5 bases). The CDR3 has 15 residues. Germline CDR1 is MNHEY and CDR2 is SMNVEV (reference sequence). Deletions cut 3 bases from V and 5 bases from J, with 14 bases between.

The genes are TRBV27 and TRBJ2-5, with unresolved D. The CDR3 runs 9 residues. The V gene's germline CDR1 is MNHEY and CDR2 SMNVEV (reference sequence). V was pared by 7 bases and J by 6 bases, with 3 bases between. The CDR3, as DNA: TGTGCCAGCAAGAAGACCCAGTACTTC. Protein: CASKKTQYF.

The J gene is TRBJ2-3, the V gene TRBV6-6; 8 nucleotides line up with TRBD2. The CDR3 sequence is 14 residues long. Germline loops: CDR1 MNHNY, CDR2 SVGAGI (reference sequence). J was trimmed by 3 bases and V by 6 bases; bases with no gene match: 5. As DNA, the CDR3 is TGTGCCAGCAGGGTAGCGGGGCAGACAGATACGCAGTATTTT. This gives the protein CASRVAGQTDTQYF.

The rearrangement links TRBV5-4 to TRBJ2-1, with 7 positions matching TRBD2. V lost 4 bases and J lost 7; bases outside the gene matches: 2. Germline CDR1 is SGHNT and CDR2 is YYREEE (reference sequence). The CDR3 sequence is 12 residues long. The CDR3 DNA sequence: TGTGCCAGCAGCGGGGGGGGGAATGAGCAGTTCTTC. Protein product: CASSGGGNEQFF.

The chain carries TRBV11-2 and TRBJ1-2; 8 bases are a match to TRBD1. With 5 bases clipped from V and 5 bases from J, the junction kept 7 bases outside the gene matches. Germline CDR1 SGHAT, CDR2 FQNNGV. The CDR3 consists of 14 residues. The CDR3 loop reads CASSARQGLYGYTF. The CDR3 DNA sequence: TGTGCCAGCAGCGCCAGACAGGGGCTGTATGGCTACACCTTC.

V gene TRBV27 combines with J gene TRBJ1-2, with D hard to call. Germline values: CDR1 MNHEY, CDR2 SMNVEV (reference sequence). The length of the CDR3 is 14 residues. Between the trimmed V and J ends, which lost 0 bases and 2 bases, there was a span of 7 bases. CDR3 loop: CASSLSGSNYGYTF. The CDR3 bases are TGTGCCAGCAGTTTATCAGGTAGCAACTATGGCTACACCTTC.

The genes are TRBV12-5 and TRBJ1-2, with a possible D match to TRBD1 (5 bases). Trimming took off 3 bases at V and 2 bases at J, with 13 bases between the two ends. The germline CDR1 and CDR2 sequences are LGHNT and FRNRAP. The CDR3 has 15 residues. In nucleotides, the CDR3 is TGTGCTAGTGGTTTCCCAGGGCCTACGAACTATGGCTACACCTTC. Residues: CASGFPGPTNYGYTF.

The chain combines TRBV7-9 with TRBJ2-5; no firm D call. The assigned J gene may be wrong: the sequence end matches TRBJ2-7 better. This CDR3 contains 16 residues. Germline V gene lookup returns CDR1 SEHNR and CDR2 FQNEAQ (reference sequence). The CDR3 is CASSLVSATTFYEQYF. In nucleotides, the CDR3 is TGTGCCAGCAGCTTAGTTTCAGCCACAACCTTTTACGAGCAGTACTTC.

This chain's CDR3 is CASSGGHPFSSYTF. CDR3 DNA sequence: TGTGCCAGCAGCGGGGGACACCCATTTTCTAGCTACACCTTC. The chain couples TRBV9 to TRBJ1-2; D is possibly TRBD1 (6 bases). V was trimmed by 3 bases and J by 9 bases, leaving 18 bases between them. This CDR3 has 14 residues. The V gene's germline CDR1 is SGDLS and CDR2 YYNGEE.

This clone was counted a single time. The chain is built from TRBV29-1 and TRBJ2-7, with no clear D. CDR3 length: 13 amino acids. Trimming removed 6 bases at V and 3 bases at J, with 15 bases between. CDR1 and CDR2 (germline): SQVTM, ANQGSEA. CDR3 in DNA: TGCAGCGTGGTTTCCGGCATTCTCTACGAGCAGTACTTC. Residues: CSVVSGILYEQYF.

The chain is built from TRBV2 and TRBJ2-5; the D gene is possibly TRBD1 (6 bases). Germline lookup yields CDR1 SNHLY and CDR2 FYNNEI. CDR3 length: 16 residues. V was trimmed by 1 base and J by 1 base, leaving 13 bases between them. CDR3 amino acids: CASSEVFGQTQETQYF. In DNA, the CDR3 is TGTGCCAGCAGTGAAGTGTTTGGACAGACCCAAGAGACCCAGTACTTC.

The chain carries TRBV13 and TRBJ2-5; the D gene is possibly TRBD1 (6 bases). CDR1 and CDR2 (germline): PRHDT, FYEKMQ (reference sequence). The CDR3 loop spans 13 amino acids. The ends were cut back, 5 bases at V and 2 bases at J, with 9 bases in the middle. The CDR3 DNA sequence: TGTGCCAGCAGCCCTAGGGGGCAAGAGACCCAGTACTTC. It specifies CASSPRGQETQYF.

The chain uses TRBV7-9 and TRBJ2-7; D unresolved. The V end was cut by 1 base, the J end by 2 bases, with 6 bases between. Germline values: CDR1 SEHNR, CDR2 FQNEAQ (reference sequence). The CDR3 runs 13 residues. This chain's CDR3 is CASSLGFAYEQYF. CDR3 in DNA: TGTGCCAGCAGCTTAGGCTTCGCCTACGAGCAGTACTTC.

V usage is TRBV7-2 and J usage is TRBJ2-7; D is undetermined. V gave up 2 bases and J gave up 5 bases, with 10 bases separating them. From germline, CDR1 is SGHTA and CDR2 FQGNSA. This CDR3 region has 13 residues. The CDR3 DNA reads TGTGCCAGCAGCTTATCCCAGAGCCACGAGCAGTACTTC. This encodes CASSLSQSHEQYF. The full variable domain, its missing parts supplied by reference TRBV7-2 and TRBJ2-7, is GAGVSQSPSNKVTEKGKDVELRCDPISGHTALYWYRQSLGQGLEFLIYFQGNSAPDKSGLPSDRFSAERTGGSVSTLTIQRTQQEDSAVYLCASSLSQSHEQYFGPGTRLTVT.

The chain uses TRBV10-3 and TRBJ2-3, with a possible D match to TRBD1 (5 bases). The CDR3 loop spans 15 amino acids. Looked up from germline, CDR1 is ENHRY and CDR2 is SYGVKD. V was clipped by 3 bases and J by 4 bases, with 14 bases between them. The CDR3 region is CAISEGVSHPDTQYF. The CDR3 coding sequence is TGTGCCATCAGTGAAGGGGTAAGCCATCCAGATACGCAGTATTTT.

This chain uses TRBV27 with TRBJ1-4, with D uncertain. The CDR3 extends over 14 amino acids. Per germline, CDR1 MNHEY and CDR2 SMNVEV (reference sequence). V was clipped by 6 bases and J by 5 bases, with 13 bases between them. The CDR3 DNA reads TGTGCCAGCAGGCCCGGACGGGTAAATGAAAAACTGTTTTTT. This translates into CASRPGRVNEKLFF.

The chain uses TRBV7-9 and TRBJ2-3; D not certain. Germline CDR1 and CDR2: SEHNR and FQNEAQ (reference sequence). CDR3 length: 12 amino acids. V lost 0 bases, J lost 6 bases, and 4 bases lay in between. The chain's CDR3 is CASSLAADTQYF. The CDR3 nucleotides are TGTGCCAGCAGCTTAGCGGCCGATACGCAGTATTTT.

The chain uses TRBV2 and TRBJ2-1, with unresolved D. Trimming stripped 1 base from V and 4 bases from J, with 5 bases between. CDR3 length: 13 residues. The germline CDR1 and CDR2 sequences are SNHLY and FYNNEI. CDR3 loop: CASSEVPYNEQFF. In nucleotides, the CDR3 is TGTGCCAGCAGTGAAGTCCCATACAATGAGCAGTTCTTC.

The gene calls are TRBV27 and TRBJ1-2, with D possibly being TRBD1 (6 bases). Germline CDR1 reads MNHEY; CDR2 reads SMNVEV (reference sequence). This CDR3 region has 17 residues. Trimming removed 4 bases at V and 1 base at J, with 19 bases between. The CDR3 nucleotides are TGTGCCAGCAGTTCCACTTTAACAGGGTCATTTAACTATGGCTACACCTTC. Amino acid sequence: CASSSTLTGSFNYGYTF.

This chain uses TRBV4-2 with TRBJ1-2; tentative D call: TRBD1 (6 bases). Germline assignment: CDR1 LGHNA and CDR2 YNFKEQ. This CDR3 is 15 amino acids long. Trimming shortened V by 3 bases and J by 6 bases, and 17 bases separated the two germline ends. The CDR3 reads CASSHPQGPNNGYTF. The CDR3 nucleotides are TGTGCCAGCAGCCACCCACAGGGACCGAATAATGGCTACACCTTC.

The CDR3 DNA reads as TGTGCCAGCAGCGTCACACCCCGCGGGGGCTACACCTTC. This encodes CASSVTPRGGYTF. The chain combines TRBV7-6 with TRBJ1-2; D ambiguous. The CDR3 is 13 amino acids. The germline V gene has CDR1 SGHVS and CDR2 FNYEAQ. Trimming removed 5 bases from V and 8 bases from J, with 15 bases in between.